Each of the 28 T cell receptor beta chains below was sequenced from the same sample in a study of technical replicates of blood from a few donors (dated by TCRdb to between 2016 and 2019). Receptor libraries were prepared by the immunoSEQ multiplex PCR assay. TCRdb carries this immuneACCESS record with in-frame sequences only. Its versions omit some clonotypes, under half of them owing to an unresolved V gene in the studies checked, with the rest unexplained. The sample has 74,000 or so clones on record, around 96% of them singletons. The ten top clones hold 0.3% to 0.35% of the sample. The sequencing input was T cells isolated from PBMCs. Every receptor here comes from a human donor in good health.

V is TRBV27 and J is TRBJ1-5; possibly TRBD1 for D (6 bases). This CDR3 is 14 amino acids long. Trimming removed 5 bases at V and 7 bases at J, with 15 bases between. Germline assignment: CDR1 MNHEY and CDR2 SMNVEV (reference sequence). This CDR3 is CASSAIGGRQPQHF. The DNA of the CDR3 is TGTGCCAGCAGTGCCATAGGGGGACGACAGCCCCAGCATTTT.

V is TRBV18 and J is TRBJ1-5, with D unresolved. Germline assignment: CDR1 KGHSH and CDR2 LQKENI. The V end lost 3 bases, the J end lost 1 base, and 7 bases lay between the germline ends. The CDR3 covers 14 residues. Here the CDR3 DNA reads TGTGCCAGCTCACCTACAGAAAGCAATCAGCCCCAGCATTTT. This gives the protein CASSPTESNQPQHF. Filled out from reference TRBV18 and TRBJ1-5, the complete variable domain reads NAGVMQNPRHLVRRRGQEARLRCSPMKGHSHVYWYRQLPEEGLKFMVYLQKENIIDESGMPKERFSAEFPKEGPSILRIQQVVRGDSAAYFCASSPTESNQPQHFGDGTRLSIL.

The chain links TRBV6-5 to TRBJ1-2; D unresolved. Germline V gives CDR1 MNHEY, CDR2 SVGAGI. V lost 2 bases and J lost 8, with 12 bases in between. The length of the CDR3 is 13 residues. CDR3 nucleotides: TGTGCCAGCAGTTACGGGTTGTCCAGGGGCTACACCTTC. It is translated as CASSYGLSRGYTF.

The chain recombines TRBV9 with TRBJ2-2; 9 bases match TRBD2. Trimming cost V 1 base and J 7 bases; bases outside gene matches: 8. Germline lookup yields CDR1 SGDLS and CDR2 YYNGEE. This CDR3 has 16 amino acids. In nucleotides, the CDR3 is TGTGCCAGCAGCGTACTTGCGGGAGGGCCTGACGGGGAGCTGTTTTTT. Amino acid sequence: CASSVLAGGPDGELFF.

The chain is built from TRBV9 and TRBJ2-5; TRBD2 aligns across 7 bases. J gave up 2 bases and V 0 bases, and 1 base lay outside the gene matches. Germline V gene data show CDR1 as SGDLS and CDR2 as YYNGEE. This CDR3 comprises 14 residues. The CDR3 DNA reads TGTGCCAGCAGCGTAGCGGGAGGACAAGAGACCCAGTACTTC. Translating it yields CASSVAGGQETQYF.

The V call is TRBV7-3, the J call TRBJ2-1; TRBD2 aligns across 11 bases. There are 15 residues in the CDR3. CDR1 is SGHTA, CDR2 FQGTGA, per germline. After removal of 6 bases from V and 6 bases from J, the junction contained 7 bases not matched to a gene. Here the CDR3 reads CASRVAGGPVNEQFF. The CDR3 nucleotides read TGTGCCAGCAGAGTAGCGGGAGGGCCCGTCAATGAGCAGTTCTTC.

The genes are TRBV7-9 and TRBJ1-1; possible D gene TRBD1, 5 bases. In germline, CDR1 is SEHNR, CDR2 FQNEAQ (reference sequence). Trimming shortened V by 4 bases and J by 2 bases, and 11 bases separated the two germline ends. The CDR3 extends over 14 amino acids. For the CDR3, the DNA is TGTGCCAGCAGCTCCTTCCAGGGAAACACTGAAGCTTTCTTT. It yields the protein CASSSFQGNTEAFF.

This sequence joins TRBV4-1 and TRBJ1-1; 8 bases are a match to TRBD1. The CDR3 is 15 residues long. Trimming removed 3 bases from V and 4 bases from J; junction bases left unmatched: 7. From germline, CDR1 is MGHRA and CDR2 YSYEKL. The CDR3 nucleotides read TGCGCCAGCAGCCAGGGGCAGGGGGCAGGCACTGAAGCTTTCTTT. This codes for CASSQGQGAGTEAFF.

The rearrangement joins TRBV28 to TRBJ1-2; tentatively, D is TRBD1 (6 bases). Trimming cost V 2 bases and J 5 bases, with 12 bases left between them. From germline, CDR1 is MDHEN and CDR2 SYDVKM. This CDR3 is 14 amino acids long. For the CDR3, the DNA is TGTGCCAGCAGTTTACCGACAGGCCATTATGGCTACACCTTC. Translated, it gives CASSLPTGHYGYTF.

The gene calls are TRBV7-7 and TRBJ2-1; possible D gene TRBD1, 5 bases. V dropped 1 base and J dropped 5 bases, with 9 bases sitting between them. Germline CDR1 reads SSHAT; CDR2 reads FNYEAQ (reference sequence). The CDR3 runs to 14 residues. Here the CDR3 reads CASSLDRQNNEQFF. CDR3 nucleotides: TGTGCCAGCAGCTTAGATCGACAGAACAATGAGCAGTTCTTC.

The chain combines TRBV7-3 with TRBJ2-1; TRBD2 matches 8 bases. Germline CDR1 is SGHTA and CDR2 is FQGTGA. This CDR3 comprises 12 residues. V shed 4 bases and J 9 bases; nucleotides not matched to a gene: 2. For the CDR3, the DNA is TGTGCCAGCAGCTACCGGGGGGGTGAGCAGTTCTTC. It codes for CASSYRGGEQFF. The full variable domain, rest sourced from reference TRBV7-3 and TRBJ2-1, is GAGVSQTPSNKVTEKGKYVELRCDPISGHTALYWYRQSLGQGPEFLIYFQGTGAADDSGLPNDRFFAVRPEGSVSTLKIQRTERGDSAVYLCASSYRGGEQFFGPGTRLTVL.

The chain joins TRBV2 to TRBJ2-7; TRBD1 aligns across 8 bases. The germline CDR1 and CDR2 sequences are SNHLY and FYNNEI. CDR3 size: 14 residues. The V and J ends lost 4 bases and 4 bases, in that order; junction bases with no gene match: 6. The CDR3 reads CASSGQGAKYEQYF. CDR3 nucleotides: TGTGCCAGCAGTGGTCAGGGGGCTAAGTACGAGCAGTACTTC.

The rearrangement joins TRBV11-2 to TRBJ1-1; weak D call: TRBD1 (6 bases). CDR1 SGHAT and CDR2 FQNNGV come from the germline V gene. The V end lost 6 bases, the J end lost 1 base, and 12 bases lay between the germline ends. This CDR3 has 14 residues. For the CDR3, the DNA is TGTGCCAGCAGACCGGGGGGGGCGAACACTGAAGCTTTCTTT. Protein sequence: CASRPGGANTEAFF.

The CDR3: CASRSPAEGHQPQHF. The CDR3, as DNA: TGTGCCAGCAGAAGCCCGGCCGAGGGCCATCAGCCCCAGCATTTT. The gene calls are TRBV2 and TRBJ1-5; the D is unclear. This CDR3 has 15 amino acids. Deletions cut 6 bases from V and 5 bases from J, with 17 bases between. The germline gives CDR1 SNHLY, CDR2 FYNNEI.

The chain recombines TRBV11-3 with TRBJ1-4; TRBD1 matches 10 bases. The V gene end was trimmed by 1 base and the J gene end by 11 bases; junction bases not matched to a gene: 7. This CDR3 comprises 15 residues. Germline lookup yields CDR1 SGHNT and CDR2 YENEEA. The chain's CDR3 is CASSLVGTGDDKLFF. DNA for the CDR3: TGTGCCAGCAGCTTAGTGGGGACAGGGGACGATAAACTGTTTTTT.

The gene calls are TRBV6-5 and TRBJ2-5; 11 bases match TRBD2. This CDR3 has 14 amino acids. The V and J ends lost 2 bases and 4 bases, in that order; junction bases with no gene match: 0. In germline, CDR1 is MNHEY, CDR2 SVGAGI. The CDR3 DNA follows: TGTGCCAGCAGTTACACTAGCGGGGGAGAGACCCAGTACTTC. Amino acids: CASSYTSGGETQYF.

The chain links TRBV27 to TRBJ2-1; D is ambiguous. The V gene's germline CDR1 is MNHEY and CDR2 SMNVEV (reference sequence). V lost 1 base and J 4 bases, leaving 8 bases between the germline ends. CDR3 length: 14 residues. The CDR3 DNA is TGTGCCAGCAGTTTATTTGGGCTGTACAATGAGCAGTTCTTC. It translates to CASSLFGLYNEQFF.

CDR3 residues: CASSVRQGYSNQPQHF. CDR3 coding DNA: TGTGCCAGCAGCGTTCGCCAGGGCTATAGCAATCAGCCCCAGCATTTT. V and J are TRBV13 and TRBJ1-5; tentative D call: TRBD1 (5 bases). CDR3 length: 16 residues. The germline V gene has CDR1 PRHDT and CDR2 FYEKMQ (reference sequence). The germline V and J ends were trimmed by 5 bases and 0 bases, with 14 bases remaining between them.

This sequence joins TRBV7-8 and TRBJ1-1, with a tentative D call TRBD1 (6 bases). Trimming removed 3 bases from V and 0 bases from J, with 17 bases in between. The CDR3 contains 17 residues. The germline CDR1 and CDR2 sequences are SGHVS and FQNEAQ. The DNA of the CDR3 is TGTGCCAGCAGCTTTAATTTCCAGGGGTCCATGAACACTGAAGCTTTCTTT. It encodes CASSFNFQGSMNTEAFF.

The V and J genes are TRBV28 and TRBJ2-2; 7 nucleotides align to TRBD1. V trimming: 3 bases; J trimming: 1 base; junction bases outside the gene matches: 2. From germline, CDR1 is MDHEN and CDR2 SYDVKM. The CDR3 spans 15 residues. In DNA, the CDR3 is TGTGCCAGCAGTTTGGGGACAGTGAACACCGGGGAGCTGTTTTTT. Residues: CASSLGTVNTGELFF.

This chain joins TRBV5-6 and TRBJ2-7; 7 nucleotides align to TRBD2. The trim removed 7 bases at V and 5 bases at J, leaving 12 bases unmatched. Germline-derived CDR1 and CDR2 are SGHDT and YYEEEE. The CDR3 loop spans 14 amino acids. DNA of the CDR3: TGTGCCAGCGAACCCCTCATGGGGGGGGACGAGCAGTACTTC. Translated: CASEPLMGGDEQYF. The complete variable domain, with remaining parts taken from reference TRBV5-6 and TRBJ2-7, reads DAGVTQSPTHLIKTRGQQVTLRCSPKSGHDTVSWYQQALGQGPQFIFQYYEEEERQRGNFPDRFSGHQFPNYSSELNVNALLLGDSALYLCASEPLMGGDEQYFGPGTRLTVT.

The rearrangement uses TRBV27 and TRBJ2-7, with unresolved D. Trimming shortened V by 6 bases and J by 4 bases, and 19 bases separated the two germline ends. The CDR3 sequence is 15 residues long. Germline loops: CDR1 MNHEY, CDR2 SMNVEV (reference sequence). CDR3 coding DNA: TGTGCCAGCAGGAGCATGCAGACTTCACATTACGAGCAGTACTTC. It translates to CASRSMQTSHYEQYF.

This chain uses TRBV19 with TRBJ2-7, with 10 bases lining up with TRBD2. The trim removed 4 bases at V and 5 bases at J, leaving 11 bases unmatched. The CDR3 covers 16 residues. The germline CDR1 and CDR2 sequences are LNHDA and SQIVND (reference sequence). This chain's CDR3 is CASSTLYSGRRNEQYF. The DNA for the CDR3 is TGTGCCAGTAGTACGTTGTATAGCGGGAGGAGGAACGAGCAGTACTTC.

The chain recombines TRBV9 with TRBJ2-7, with D possibly being TRBD2 (6 bases). V lost 1 base, J lost 4 bases, and 15 bases lay in between. The CDR3 runs 15 residues. Germline V gene lookup returns CDR1 SGDLS and CDR2 YYNGEE. The CDR3 sequence: CASSVSPGVGYEQYF. The CDR3 DNA sequence: TGTGCCAGCAGCGTAAGTCCGGGAGTGGGGTACGAGCAGTACTTC.

The rearrangement links TRBV27 to TRBJ2-5; D may be TRBD2 (6 bases). V lost 5 bases to trimming and J lost 1 base, with 20 bases between them. This CDR3 comprises 17 residues. CDR1 MNHEY and CDR2 SMNVEV come from the germline V gene (reference sequence). CDR3 region: CASSPSPGVAIQETQYF. The CDR3 nucleotides are TGTGCCAGCAGTCCATCCCCGGGAGTAGCCATCCAAGAGACCCAGTACTTC.

The V and J genes are TRBV4-3 and TRBJ2-1, with D maybe TRBD1 (5 bases). Germline CDR1 is LGHNA and CDR2 is YSLEER. The CDR3 runs to 16 residues. V lost 1 base and J 0 bases, leaving 10 bases between the germline ends. The chain's CDR3 is CASSQGEDSSYNEQFF. The CDR3 nucleotides are TGCGCCAGCAGCCAAGGAGAAGACAGCTCCTACAATGAGCAGTTCTTC.

The chain recombines TRBV6-5 with TRBJ1-2, with D unclear. The CDR3 totals 16 residues. Per germline, CDR1 MNHEY and CDR2 SVGAGI. The V end was cut by 0 bases, the J end by 5 bases, with 16 bases between. CDR3 residues: CASSYSIHLGGYGYTF. In DNA form, the CDR3 reads TGTGCCAGCAGTTACTCGATTCATCTCGGAGGATATGGCTACACCTTC.

The V call is TRBV27, the J call TRBJ1-2; no firm D call. The CDR3 consists of 13 residues. V shed 0 bases and J shed 5 bases, with 7 bases lying between them. The germline V gene encodes CDR1 MNHEY and CDR2 SMNVEV (reference sequence). Written as DNA, the CDR3 is TGTGCCAGCAGTTTATCGGGAGGATATGGCTACACCTTC. Amino acid sequence: CASSLSGGYGYTF.